A selection of T cell receptor beta chains follows, all from one sample in a study of blood T cell repertoires in COVID-19. Profiled with immunoSEQ multiplex PCR; TCRdb holds only in-frame clones, not every one. The sample consists of 150,000 or so clones, roughly nine tenths of them appearing once. Specimen: peripheral blood. The receptor set was obtained from a man aged 50-60 years with acute or convalescent COVID-19. Each CDR3 is given without its conserved first and last residue.

J gene | V gene | CDR3 length | CDR3 protein
TRBJ2-3 | TRBV24-1 | 9 | AASGGDTQY
TRBJ1-2 | TRBV25-1 | 10 | ASKQGAQGYT
TRBJ1-2 | TRBV19 | 9 | ASTTTYGYT
TRBJ1-1 | TRBV28 | 10 | ASRVQTSEAF
TRBJ1-5 | TRBV7-2 | 12 | ASSLMGQVVPQH
TRBJ1-2 | TRBV18 | 13 | ASSARSTDNYGYT
TRBJ1-2 | TRBV27 | 12 | ASRPLAGDYGYT
TRBJ1-5 | TRBV19 | 13 | ASMGNRGHGQPQH
TRBJ2-1 | TRBV27 | 13 | ASSARGSSYNEQF
TRBJ2-7 | TRBV10-3 | 12 | AISEGGSSYEQY
TRBJ2-3 | TRBV19 | 13 | ASRNRHGWADTQY
TRBJ1-2 | TRBV5-8 | 15 | ASSSRDRGIANYGYT
TRBJ2-1 | TRBV16 | 16 | ASSPNALAGGPVDEQF
TRBJ1-2 | TRBV6-5 | 11 | ASSYSAGYGYT
TRBJ1-4 | TRBV28 | 12 | ASSLTGDHEKLF
TRBJ2-2 | TRBV6-5 | 12 | ASSYQGAAGELF
TRBJ2-2 | TRBV9 | 12 | ASSVGQSTGELF
TRBJ1-2 | TRBV30 | 11 | AWSVKANYGYT
TRBJ1-3 | TRBV29-1 | 12 | SVGEGGGGNTIY
TRBJ2-3 | TRBV7-9 | 13 | ASSRRQGRIDTQY
TRBJ1-1 | TRBV7-3 | 12 | ASSSLPGHHEAF
TRBJ2-5 | TRBV5-1 | 13 | ASSLWRGLGETQY
TRBJ1-5 | TRBV3-1/TRBV3-2 | 11 | ASSPPIGQPQH
TRBJ1-1 | TRBV2 | 11 | ASTRGRNTEAF
TRBJ1-4 | TRBV3-1/TRBV3-2 | 15 | ASSQDLQTATNEKLF